This T cell receptor beta chain comes out of a study of OX40 agonist ivuxolimab in advanced cancers. Study-wide background: Intravenous ivuxolimab at 0.01 to 10 mg/kg was given to patients every 2 weeks. A mean age of around 66 years, range roughly 20 to 80, was recorded, and 80% to 90% were male. Study findings and constraints: There were, on average, more expanded clones in CD8+ T cells than in CD4+. There were also nonresponders showing low normalized T-cell clonal expansion.

Worth noting for this clone: The antigen is unknown.

The junction had 5 bases not matched to a gene; V was cut back by 7 bases and J by 3 bases. CDR3 length: 13 residues. Germline V lookup: CDR1 MNHNS, CDR2 SASEGT. Here immunoSEQ multiplex PCR was the method, and the copy in TCRdb shows in-frame clones only, minus some. The sample shows over 50,000 clones, approximately 86% of them seen only once. The specimen was CD4+ or CD8+ T cells sorted from blood, collected in a trial of the OX40 agonist ivuxolimab. This receptor was taken from an adult with an advanced solid tumor such as melanoma, head and neck, liver or kidney cancer. This chain links TRBV6-1 with TRBJ2-7; 8 bases align to TRBD2. The CDR3 DNA follows: TGTGCCAGCAACTTGGGACTAGACTACGAGCAGTACTTC. This codes for CASNLGLDYEQYF.